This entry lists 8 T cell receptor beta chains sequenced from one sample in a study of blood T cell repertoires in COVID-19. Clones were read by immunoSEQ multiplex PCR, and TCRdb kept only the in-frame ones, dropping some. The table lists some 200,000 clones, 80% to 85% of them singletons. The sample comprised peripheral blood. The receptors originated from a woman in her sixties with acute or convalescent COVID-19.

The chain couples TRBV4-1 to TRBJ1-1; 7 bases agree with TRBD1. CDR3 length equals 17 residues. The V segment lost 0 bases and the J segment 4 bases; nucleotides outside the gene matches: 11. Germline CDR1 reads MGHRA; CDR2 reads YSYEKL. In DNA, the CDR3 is TGCGCCAGCAGCCAAGAGGTCCGGCCAGGGGGGCGCACTGAAGCTTTCTTT. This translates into CASSQEVRPGGRTEAFF.

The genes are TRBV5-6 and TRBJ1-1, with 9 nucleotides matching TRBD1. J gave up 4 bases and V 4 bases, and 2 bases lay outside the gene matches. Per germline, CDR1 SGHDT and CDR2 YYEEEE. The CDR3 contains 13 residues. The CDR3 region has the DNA TGTGCCAGCAGCGGACAGGGGTTCACTGAAGCTTTCTTT. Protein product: CASSGQGFTEAFF.

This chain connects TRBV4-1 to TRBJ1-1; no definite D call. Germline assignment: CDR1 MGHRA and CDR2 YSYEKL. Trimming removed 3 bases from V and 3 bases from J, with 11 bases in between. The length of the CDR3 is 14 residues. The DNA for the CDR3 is TGCGCCAGCAGCCAGGACTTTATTTACACTGAAGCTTTCTTT. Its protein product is CASSQDFIYTEAFF.

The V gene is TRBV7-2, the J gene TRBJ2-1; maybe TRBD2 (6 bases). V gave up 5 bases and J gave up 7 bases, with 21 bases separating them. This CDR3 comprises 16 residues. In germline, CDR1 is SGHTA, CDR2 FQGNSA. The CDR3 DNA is TGTGCCAGCAGCACTAGAGAGTTGACTAGAAGTAATGAGCAGTTCTTC. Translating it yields CASSTRELTRSNEQFF.

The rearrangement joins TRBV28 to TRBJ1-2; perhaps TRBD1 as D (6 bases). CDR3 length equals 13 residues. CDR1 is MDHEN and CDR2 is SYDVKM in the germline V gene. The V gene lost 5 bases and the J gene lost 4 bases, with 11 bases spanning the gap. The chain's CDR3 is CASSTGSAYGYTF. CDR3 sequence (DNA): TGTGCCAGCAGTACAGGGTCAGCCTATGGCTACACCTTC.

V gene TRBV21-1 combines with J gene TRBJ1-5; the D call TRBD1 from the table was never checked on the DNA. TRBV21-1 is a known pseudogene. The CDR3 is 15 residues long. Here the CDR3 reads CASSKETVGNQPQHF. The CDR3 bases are TGTGCCAGCAGCAAAGAAACAGTCGGCAATCAGCCCCAGCATTTT.

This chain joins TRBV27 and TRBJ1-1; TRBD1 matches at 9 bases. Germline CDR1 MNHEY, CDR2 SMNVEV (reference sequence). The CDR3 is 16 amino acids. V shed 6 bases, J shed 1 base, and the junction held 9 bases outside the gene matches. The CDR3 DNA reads TGTGCCAGCAGGGGACAGGGCATCCCCAAGAACACTGAAGCTTTCTTT. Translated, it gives CASRGQGIPKNTEAFF.

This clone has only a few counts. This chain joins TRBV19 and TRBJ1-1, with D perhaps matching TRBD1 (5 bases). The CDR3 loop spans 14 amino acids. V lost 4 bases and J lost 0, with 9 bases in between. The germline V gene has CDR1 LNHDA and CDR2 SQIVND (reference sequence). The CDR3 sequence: CASSNSGLNTEAFF. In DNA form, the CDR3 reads TGTGCCAGTAGTAATTCAGGGCTGAACACTGAAGCTTTCTTT.